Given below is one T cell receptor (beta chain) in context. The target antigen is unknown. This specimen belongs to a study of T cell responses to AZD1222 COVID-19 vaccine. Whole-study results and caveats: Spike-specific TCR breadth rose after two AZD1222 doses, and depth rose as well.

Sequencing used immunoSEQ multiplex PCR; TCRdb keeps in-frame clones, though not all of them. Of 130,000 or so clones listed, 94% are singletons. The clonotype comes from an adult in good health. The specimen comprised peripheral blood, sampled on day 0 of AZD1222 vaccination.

The CDR3 reads CASSTLQAAQETQYF. CDR3 sequence (DNA): TGTGCCAGCAGTACTCTCCAAGCTGCCCAAGAGACCCAGTACTTC. J is TRBJ2-5 and V is TRBV28; D is ambiguous. CDR1 is MDHEN, CDR2 SYDVKM, per germline. Trimming removed 5 bases from V and 1 base from J, with 14 bases in between. The CDR3 is made up of 15 amino acids.